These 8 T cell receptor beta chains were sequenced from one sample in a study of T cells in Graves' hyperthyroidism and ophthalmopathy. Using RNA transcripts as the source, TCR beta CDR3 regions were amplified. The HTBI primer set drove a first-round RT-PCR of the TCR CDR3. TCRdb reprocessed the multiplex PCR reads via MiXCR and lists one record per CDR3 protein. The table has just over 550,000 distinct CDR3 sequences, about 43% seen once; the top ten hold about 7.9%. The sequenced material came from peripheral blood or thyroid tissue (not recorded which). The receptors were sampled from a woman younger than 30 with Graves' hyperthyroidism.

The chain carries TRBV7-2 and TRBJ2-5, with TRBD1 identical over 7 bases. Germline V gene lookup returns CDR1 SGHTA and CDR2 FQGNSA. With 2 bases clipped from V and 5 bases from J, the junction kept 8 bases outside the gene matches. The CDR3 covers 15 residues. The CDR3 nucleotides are TGTGCCAGCAGCTTAATGACAGGGCGGGTCGAGACCCAGTACTTC. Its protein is CASSLMTGRVETQYF.

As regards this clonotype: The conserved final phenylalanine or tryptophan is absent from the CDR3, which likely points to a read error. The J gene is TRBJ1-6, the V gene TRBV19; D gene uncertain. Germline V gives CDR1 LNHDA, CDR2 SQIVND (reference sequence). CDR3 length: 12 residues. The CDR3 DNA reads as TGTGCCAGTAGTATTCCGGATTCTCCCCTCCACCTT. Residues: CASSIPDSPLHL.

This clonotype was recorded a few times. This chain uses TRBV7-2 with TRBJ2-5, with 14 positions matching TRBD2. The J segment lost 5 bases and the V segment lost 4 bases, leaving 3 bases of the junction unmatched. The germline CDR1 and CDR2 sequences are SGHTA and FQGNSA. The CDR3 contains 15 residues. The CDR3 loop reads CASSSGTSGSETQYF. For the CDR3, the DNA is TGTGCCAGCAGCTCGGGGACTAGCGGGAGTGAGACCCAGTACTTC. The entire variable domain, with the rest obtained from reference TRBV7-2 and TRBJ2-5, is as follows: GAGVSQSPSNKVTEKGKDVELRCDPISGHTALYWYRQSLGQGLEFLIYFQGNSAPDKSGLPSDRFSAERTGGSVSTLTIQRTQQEDSAVYLCASSSGTSGSETQYFGPGTRLLVL.

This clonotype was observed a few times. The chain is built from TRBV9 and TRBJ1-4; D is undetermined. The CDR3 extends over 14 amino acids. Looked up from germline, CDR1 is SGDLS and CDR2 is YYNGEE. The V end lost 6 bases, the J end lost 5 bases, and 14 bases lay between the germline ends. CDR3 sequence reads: CASNPAVKNEKLFF. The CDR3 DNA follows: TGTGCCAGCAACCCGGCGGTGAAGAATGAAAAACTGTTTTTT.

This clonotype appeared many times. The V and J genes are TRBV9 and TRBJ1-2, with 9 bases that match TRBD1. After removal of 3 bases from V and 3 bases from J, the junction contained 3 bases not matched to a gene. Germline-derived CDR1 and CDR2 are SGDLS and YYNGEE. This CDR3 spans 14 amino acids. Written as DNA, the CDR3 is TGTGCCAGCAGCGGGGGACAGGGTGACTATGGCTACACCTTC. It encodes CASSGGQGDYGYTF.

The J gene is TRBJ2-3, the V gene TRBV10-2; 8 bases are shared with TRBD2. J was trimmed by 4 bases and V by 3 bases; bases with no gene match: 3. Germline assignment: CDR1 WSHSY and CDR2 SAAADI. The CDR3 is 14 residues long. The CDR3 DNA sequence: TGCGCCAGCAGTGAAGGCGGGAGGTCAGATACGCAGTATTTT. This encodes CASSEGGRSDTQYF.

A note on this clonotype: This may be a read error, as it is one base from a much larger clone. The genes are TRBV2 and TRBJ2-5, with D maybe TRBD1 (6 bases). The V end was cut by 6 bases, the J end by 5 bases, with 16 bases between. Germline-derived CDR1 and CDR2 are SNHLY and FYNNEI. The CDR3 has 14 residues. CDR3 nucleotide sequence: TGTGCCAGCAGCTCCATGCATCAGGGGGAGACCCAGTACTTC. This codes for CASSSMHQGETQYF.

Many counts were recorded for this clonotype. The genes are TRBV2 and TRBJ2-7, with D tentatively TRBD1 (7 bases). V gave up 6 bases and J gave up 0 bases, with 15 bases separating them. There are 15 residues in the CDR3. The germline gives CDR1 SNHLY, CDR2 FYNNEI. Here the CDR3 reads CASSLRGDSSYEQYF. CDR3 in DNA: TGTGCCAGCAGCCTCAGGGGGGACTCCTCCTACGAGCAGTACTTC.